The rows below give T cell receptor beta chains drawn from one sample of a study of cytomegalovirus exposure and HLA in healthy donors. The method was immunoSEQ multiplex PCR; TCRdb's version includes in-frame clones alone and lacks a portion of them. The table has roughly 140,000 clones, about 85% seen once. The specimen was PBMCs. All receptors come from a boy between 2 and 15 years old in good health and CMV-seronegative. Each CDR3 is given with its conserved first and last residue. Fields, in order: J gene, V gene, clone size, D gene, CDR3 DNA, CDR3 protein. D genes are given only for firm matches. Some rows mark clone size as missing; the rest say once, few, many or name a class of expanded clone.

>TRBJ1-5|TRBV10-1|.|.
TGCGCCAGCAGCCTATCCGGGACAAAGAATCAGCCCCAGCATTTT
CASSLSGTKNQPQHF
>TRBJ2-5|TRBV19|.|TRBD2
TGTGCCAGTAGTATAGTGGCTAGCGGGCACCCCGGGGAGACCCAGTACTTC
CASSIVASGHPGETQYF
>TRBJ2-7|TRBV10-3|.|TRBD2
TGTGCCATAGCGGGGAGCTCCTACGAGCAGTACTTC
CAIAGSSYEQYF
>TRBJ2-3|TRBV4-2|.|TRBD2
TGTGCCAGCAGCCAAGATACTAGCGGGGGGGTGGGTCCACGGTCGCAGTATTTT
CASSQDTSGGVGPRSQYF
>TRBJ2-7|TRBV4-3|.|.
TGCGCCAGCAGCCTAGGACAAACCCCTCGAGACGAGCAGTACTTC
CASSLGQTPRDEQYF
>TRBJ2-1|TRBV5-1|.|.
TGCGCCAGCAGCTTGGGGGCTATTGATGACAATGAGCAGTTCTTC
CASSLGAIDDNEQFF
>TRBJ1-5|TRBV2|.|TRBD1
TGTGCCAGCAGTTACAGACAGGGGGGTCAGCCCCAGCATTTT
CASSYRQGGQPQHF
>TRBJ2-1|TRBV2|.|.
TGTGCCAGCAGTGAAGGGACTCTTCGAGTGAGCTCCTACAATGAGCAGTTCTTC
CASSEGTLRVSSYNEQFF
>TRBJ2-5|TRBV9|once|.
TGTGCCAGCAGCGCTTGGATAGACATTTTAGGCAGAGAGACCCAGTACTTC
CASSAWIDILGRETQYF
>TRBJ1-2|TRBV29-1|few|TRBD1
TGCAGCGCAGCAACCCGGGGACAGTCTTCAGAGGGCTATGGCTACACCTTC
CSAATRGQSSEGYGYTF
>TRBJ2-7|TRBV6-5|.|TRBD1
TGTGCCAGCAGTTACTACGACAGGGGCCCCGGGGGCGAGCAGTACTTC
CASSYYDRGPGGEQYF
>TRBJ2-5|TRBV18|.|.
TGTGCCAGCTCACCTGGACAGCAAGAGACCCAGTACTTC
CASSPGQQETQYF
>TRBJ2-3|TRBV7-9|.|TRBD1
TGTGCCAGCTCCGGGACAGTAGGCACAGATACGCAGTATTTT
CASSGTVGTDTQYF
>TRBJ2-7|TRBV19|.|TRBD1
TGTGCCAGTAGCCAAACCGGGACAGAGCTCTACGAGCAGTACTTC
CASSQTGTELYEQYF
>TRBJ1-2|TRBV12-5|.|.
TGTGCTAGTGGTTTGACCCAATCACGGACAACTAACTATGGCTACACCTTC
CASGLTQSRTTNYGYTF
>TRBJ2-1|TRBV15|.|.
TGTGCCACCAACGCGGCCAACAAAGAGCAGTTCTTC
CATNAANKEQFF
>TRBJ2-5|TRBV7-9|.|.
TGTGCCAGCAGCTTAGTCCAGGGGGGCAGAAGGCTAAGTGGGACCCAGTACTTC
CASSLVQGGRRLSGTQYF
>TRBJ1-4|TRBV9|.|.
TGTGCCAGCAGCGCGGGACACTTGGGCGCAACTAATGAAAAACTGTTTTTT
CASSAGHLGATNEKLFF
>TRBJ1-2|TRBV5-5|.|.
TGTGCCAGCCCCGAGGGCTACACCTTC
CASPEGYTF
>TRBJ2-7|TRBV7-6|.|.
TGTGCCAGCAGCTTACAGGGCTCAGGGGAGCAGTACTTC
CASSLQGSGEQYF
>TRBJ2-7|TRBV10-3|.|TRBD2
TGTGCCATCGGCTCGGAGTTTCCGGGACTAGCAAACTCCTACGAGCAGTACTTC
CAIGSEFPGLANSYEQYF
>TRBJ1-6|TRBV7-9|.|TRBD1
TGTTCCAGCAGCTTATTGGGGACAGGAGAGTATAATTCACCCCTCCACTTT
CSSSLLGTGEYNSPLHF
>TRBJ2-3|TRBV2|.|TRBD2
TGTGCCAGCAGTGAAATTGGGGGGGCAGATACGCAGTATTTT
CASSEIGGADTQYF
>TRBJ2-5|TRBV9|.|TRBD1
TGTGCCAGCAGCGTAGCCGACAGGGAACTCCAAGAGACCCAGTACTTC
CASSVADRELQETQYF
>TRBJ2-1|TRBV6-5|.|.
TGTGCCAGCAGTTACTTTTGGCAGGGCAATGAGCAGTTCTTC
CASSYFWQGNEQFF
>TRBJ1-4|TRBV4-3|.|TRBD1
TGCGCCAGCAGCCAAGATGGGACAGGGCCTGAAAAACTGTTTTTT
CASSQDGTGPEKLFF
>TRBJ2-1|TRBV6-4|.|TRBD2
TGTGCCAGCAGTGAGAAATCTAGCGGGGGGAATGAGCAGTTCTTC
CASSEKSSGGNEQFF
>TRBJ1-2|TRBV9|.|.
TGTGCCAGCAGCGTAGGTGACAGCGATTATGGCTACACCTTC
CASSVGDSDYGYTF
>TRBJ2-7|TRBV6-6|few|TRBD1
TGTGCCAGCAGTTACCGGGACAGGGTCTACGAGCAGTACTTC
CASSYRDRVYEQYF
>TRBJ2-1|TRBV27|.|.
TGTGCCAGCAGACTCCGCTACAATGAGCAGTTCTTC
CASRLRYNEQFF
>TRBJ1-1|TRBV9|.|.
TGTGCCAGCAGCGACCTGCCGGACACTGAAGCTTTCTTT
CASSDLPDTEAFF
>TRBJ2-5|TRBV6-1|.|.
TGTGCCAGCAGTGAAGCGCCCACTGGACTAGAGACCCAGTACTTC
CASSEAPTGLETQYF
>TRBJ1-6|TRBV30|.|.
TGTGCCTGGCGACCGGGTCCCAATTCACCCCTCCACTTT
CAWRPGPNSPLHF